This T cell receptor (beta chain) was found in a study of human T cells and chemical hapten exposure (dated by TCRdb to the early 2020s). Context from the whole study: For sensitization, 2% DPC in acetone was applied to an approximately 2 cm by approximately 2 cm area of upper inner arm skin. For TCR sequencing, blood came from 25 to 35 alopecia patients at anywhere from one to four time points (pre-sensitization, 2, 6 and 24 weeks). The libraries were sequenced as a pool, and the TCR yield per sample differed mostly because of small variations in library volumes within the pool. The patient cohort, mostly female, included alopecia areata with under or over 50% scalp involvement, alopecia totalis and alopecia universalis. Patch testing was done on the upper back using Finn chambers containing 0.01% DPC, and results were scored after 6 days according to International Contact Dermatitis Research Group standards. Blood was sampled from patients pre-sensitization (week 0) and at 2, 6 and about 24 weeks after DPC sensitization. The study tracked peripheral blood TCR repertoire changes in vivo during primary and secondary sensitization to the hapten diphenylcyclopropenone (DPC) in alopecia patients. Patients additionally received weekly therapeutic DPC doses to the scalp throughout the approximately 25-week study period.

A note on this clonotype: Its target antigen remains unknown. No qualities accompany the bases; no much larger clone lies one base away.

The sample's time point label is to be understood as: pre-sensitization, week 0. The treatment or condition label for this specimen denotes: therapeutic diphenylcyclopropenone sensitization with weekly scalp DPC. Blood at each patch-test visit was drawn before the patch test was applied. Patients were eligible if aged 18 to 70, diagnosed with alopecia and judged suitable for DPC therapy, and pregnant patients were excluded. Total RNA was isolated from unfractionated whole blood collected in Tempus Blood RNA tubes. The investigation overall reported the following: Patch test score was positively correlated with the number of PT1 expanded TCRs, with significance at thresholds 8, 16 and 32 but not at 4. Compared with pre-sensitization or healthy control sets, expanded TCRs formed significantly more large CDR3 similarity clusters, which is consistent with antigen-driven responses. DPC sensitization did not change how many TCRs were above 1 in 1000 frequency, and no evidence was found of alterations in global repertoire structure. Repeated subsampling changed both the strength of the expansion versus patch-test correlation and the threshold at which that correlation became significant. Alopecia, a presumed autoimmune disease, was present in all patients, so the immune response of the patients might differ from that of healthy individuals.

Trimming costs V 10 bases and J 6 bases, and their ends lie 15 bases apart. Reading the germline V gene gives CDR1 SGHTA and CDR2 FQGNSA. Spanning cysteine to phenylalanine, the CDR3 consists of 13 amino acids. Solely the CDR3 DNA is kept, with 39 bases framed from the first base. Library preparation employed RACE. Instrument used: NextSeq 500. During library preparation, unique molecular identifiers were attached to individual cDNA molecules so that TCRs could be counted quantitatively and reproducibly. For every blood RNA sample, sequencing covered both the TCR alpha and TCR beta chains. In the original analysis: The median number of TCRs per sample was around 100,000, ranging from 23,224 to 690,600. The Decombinator software suite was used to annotate the V, J and CDR3 of the TCR reads. Every sample was subsampled to the same number of TCRs (28,000) for the PS versus PT1 abundance plots. TCRs were defined as expanded if absent before sensitization and observed at least eight times at the 2-week time point. TCRdb ran its own pipeline on the public reads, namely fastp trimming at Q25 and MiXCR clone calling, and kept in-frame beta chains. For every CDR3 protein sequence, its rows merge into one entry that carries the most common genes and DNA. The V and J calls reflect TCRdb's pipeline rather than the authors' work. This sample is represented by 380,000 or so distinct CDR3 sequences; 5.5% of them were singletons. The ten largest make up over 7% of the sample.

The source was whole blood, collected in connection with sensitization to the hapten diphenylcyclopropenone (DPC). The TCR originated in a young woman with alopecia areata. Some clones in this sample may be carry-over from other donors' samples. Recombination joined TRBV7-2 with TRBJ2-2; a tentative D match to TRBD2 spans 5 bases. The DNA sequence reads TGTGCCACTCAACGCCGGGGAGCCGGGGAGCTGTTTTTT. The encoded protein is CATQRRGAGELFF. The full variable domain, with segments outside the CDR3 supplied by the reference TRBV7-2 and TRBJ2-2 proteins, appears as GAGVSQSPSNKVTEKGKDVELRCDPISGHTALYWYRQSLGQGLEFLIYFQGNSAPDKSGLPSDRFSAERTGGSVSTLTIQRTQQEDSAVYLCATQRRGAGELFFGEGSRLTVL.